Listed below are T cell receptor beta chains from one sample, sequenced in a study of blood T cell repertoires in COVID-19. Profiled with immunoSEQ multiplex PCR; TCRdb holds only in-frame clones, not every one. The sample records roughly 250,000 clones, roughly 84% being singletons. Sample: peripheral blood. The receptors originated from a woman aged 40 to 50 who had recovered from COVID-19. Each CDR3 is given with its conserved first and last residue. The D gene is left open where the match is weak. Not every row has a clone size; where given, it reads once, few, many or a size class.

size	D	V	J	CDR3	DNA
.	TRBD1	TRBV19	TRBJ2-3	CASSIERWDRSTVGCSTDTQYF	TGTGCCAGTAGTATTGAACGGTGGGACAGGTCCACGGTTGGTTGTAGCACAGATACGCAGTATTTT
.	TRBD2	TRBV13	TRBJ2-5	CASSPYAAGGSGTQYF	TGTGCCAGCAGCCCCTACGCAGCGGGGGGTTCAGGGACCCAGTACTTC
.	TRBD2	TRBV10-3	TRBJ2-7	CAISESSSGGRFSYEQYF	TGTGCCATCAGTGAGTCGAGTAGCGGGGGGCGGTTCTCCTACGAGCAGTACTTC
.	.	TRBV4-1	TRBJ2-1	CASSLTIYNEQFF	TGCGCCAGCAGCCTGACTATCTACAATGAGCAGTTCTTC
once	TRBD1	TRBV7-6	TRBJ1-6	CASSRDRGRSPLHF	TGTGCCAGCAGCCGGGACAGGGGGAGGTCACCCCTCCACTTT
.	.	TRBV12-5	TRBJ2-5	CASGSTSLALRETQYF	TGTGCTAGTGGTTCCACCTCGTTGGCCCTGCGGGAGACCCAGTACTTC
.	TRBD1	TRBV9	TRBJ2-7	CASSERQGAYEQYF	TGTGCCAGCAGCGAAAGACAGGGGGCCTACGAGCAGTACTTC
.	TRBD2	TRBV7-2	TRBJ2-1	CASSLRLAPRIGMDEQFF	TGTGCCAGCAGCTTGAGACTAGCTCCCCGGATAGGAATGGATGAGCAGTTCTTC
.	TRBD1	TRBV16	TRBJ2-7	CASSQSTGGPPLSVQYF	TGTGCCAGCAGCCAATCTACAGGGGGCCCTCCCTTGTCGGTGCAGTACTTC
.	.	TRBV19	TRBJ2-7	CASSISGIATGEQYF	TGTGCCAGTAGTATCTCCGGTATAGCTACGGGGGAGCAGTACTTC
.	.	TRBV3-1/TRBV3-2	TRBJ2-7	CASSQSPSGEQYF	TGTGCCAGCAGCCAGTCCCCCTCGGGCGAGCAGTACTTC
.	.	TRBV5-4	TRBJ2-7	CASSFDSPTGSYEQYF	TGTGCCAGCAGCTTTGATTCCCCTACAGGCTCCTACGAGCAGTACTTC
.	TRBD2	TRBV11-2	TRBJ2-7	CASSLELAGGLSYEQYF	TGTGCCAGCAGCTTAGAATTAGCGGGAGGGTTATCCTACGAGCAGTACTTC
.	.	TRBV11-2	TRBJ2-1	CASSFPGEQFF	TGTGCCAGCAGCTTCCCCGGGGAGCAGTTCTTC
.	TRBD2	TRBV7-2	TRBJ2-4	CASSLGIGLAGGPWYF	TGTGCCAGCAGCTTAGGGATCGGACTAGCGGGGGGGCCTTGGTACTTC
few	TRBD1	TRBV5-1	TRBJ1-2	CASSGTGAYGYTF	TGCGCCAGCAGCGGGACAGGGGCCTATGGCTACACCTTC
.	.	TRBV4-3	TRBJ1-2	CASSQEGNTGTYGYTF	TGCGCCAGCAGCCAGGAAGGTAACACGGGAACCTATGGCTACACCTTC
.	.	TRBV28	TRBJ2-1	CASSSKAGSSYNEQFF	TGTGCCAGCAGTTCAAAAGCGGGTAGCTCCTACAATGAGCAGTTCTTC
.	TRBD1	TRBV5-1	TRBJ2-7	CASRWQGTGGHEQYF	TGCGCCAGCAGATGGCAGGGGACAGGGGGACACGAGCAGTACTTC
.	TRBD2	TRBV7-3	TRBJ2-3	CASSLIGTSGGDTQYF	TGTGCCAGCAGCTTAATTGGGACTAGCGGGGGTGATACGCAGTATTTT
.	.	TRBV5-1	TRBJ1-4	CASSLGPTGNNEKLFF	TGCGCCAGCAGCTTGGGCCCCACAGGGAATAATGAAAAACTGTTTTTT
.	TRBD2	TRBV5-1	TRBJ2-2	CASSPLAGLASGELFF	TGCGCCAGCAGCCCCCTAGCGGGATTAGCGTCCGGGGAGCTGTTTTTT
.	.	TRBV30	TRBJ1-3	CAWARGNTIYF	TGTGCCTGGGCCAGGGGAAACACCATATATTTT
.	TRBD1	TRBV19	TRBJ1-5	CASSILGGRGRGNQPQHF	TGTGCCAGTAGTATACTTGGAGGCAGGGGGCGCGGCAATCAGCCCCAGCATTTT
.	TRBD2	TRBV7-3	TRBJ2-3	CASSSGLGLAGGLYF	TGTGCCAGCAGCTCCGGCCTGGGACTAGCGGGGGGACTGTATTTT
.	TRBD2	TRBV5-1	TRBJ2-7	CASSWGRERGNYEQYF	TGCGCCAGCAGCTGGGGCCGGGAGCGGGGGAACTACGAGCAGTACTTC
.	TRBD2	TRBV6-2/TRBV6-3	TRBJ2-3	CASSSSAGGFTDTQYF	TGTGCCAGCAGTTCCTCAGCGGGAGGGTTCACAGATACGCAGTATTTT
.	TRBD1	TRBV7-3	TRBJ2-2	CASSFIRGKSTGELFF	TGTGCCAGCAGCTTTATCAGGGGGAAGAGCACCGGGGAGCTGTTTTTT